These 29 T cell receptor beta chains were all obtained from the same sample, sequenced in a study of blood T cell repertoires in COVID-19. Sequenced by immunoSEQ multiplex PCR; TCRdb stores in-frame clones only, minus some. Of 50,000 to 65,000 clones listed, about nine tenths are singletons. The sample comprised peripheral blood. Receptors originate from a man aged 50 to 60 with active COVID-19.

The chain is built from TRBV18 and TRBJ2-7; maybe TRBD2 (6 bases). Germline loops: CDR1 KGHSH, CDR2 LQKENI. V lost 3 bases to trimming and J lost 0 bases, with 9 bases between them. This CDR3 has 14 amino acids. The CDR3 is CASSPGLFSYEQYF. The DNA for the CDR3 is TGTGCCAGCTCACCGGGACTTTTCTCCTACGAGCAGTACTTC.

The chain uses TRBV5-8 and TRBJ1-1; maybe TRBD1 (6 bases). Trimming removed 0 bases at V and 5 bases at J, with 14 bases between. CDR1 is SGHTS, CDR2 YDEGEE, per germline. The CDR3 loop spans 15 amino acids. As DNA, the CDR3 is TGTGCCAGCAGCTTGGCCCTGGGGGCGAGGACTGAAGCTTTCTTT. Translating it yields CASSLALGARTEAFF.

The chain combines TRBV5-1 with TRBJ2-7; maybe TRBD1 (7 bases). The CDR3 is 15 amino acids. Germline V CDR1 and CDR2: SGHRS, YFSETQ. Trimming stripped 4 bases from V and 3 bases from J, with 17 bases between. CDR3 region: CASSTSTGTVYEQYF. The CDR3 DNA sequence: TGCGCCAGCAGCACCTCGACAGGGACTGTCTACGAGCAGTACTTC.

The chain uses TRBV5-1 and TRBJ1-1; TRBD1 might be the D (5 bases). Per the germline V gene, CDR1 is SGHRS and CDR2 is YFSETQ. Trimming removed 4 bases from V and 3 bases from J, with 10 bases in between. The length of the CDR3 is 13 residues. Here the CDR3 reads CASSRPGDTEAFF. DNA for the CDR3: TGCGCCAGCAGCCGGCCGGGGGACACTGAAGCTTTCTTT. The full variable domain, its missing parts supplied by reference TRBV5-1 and TRBJ1-1, is KAGVTQTPRYLIKTRGQQVTLSCSPISGHRSVSWYQQTPGQGLQFLFEYFSETQRNKGNFPGRFSGRQFSNSRSEMNVSTLELGDSALYLCASSRPGDTEAFFGQGTRLTVV.

The V and J genes are TRBV24-1 and TRBJ1-6, with TRBD1 as a possible D gene (5 bases). Trimming stripped 5 bases from V and 8 bases from J, with 9 bases between. The germline CDR1 and CDR2 sequences are KGHDR and SFDVKD. This CDR3 region has 13 residues. In nucleotides, the CDR3 is TGTGCCACCAGTGCGCAGGGTGATTCACCCCTCCACTTT. The encoded protein is CATSAQGDSPLHF.

The CDR3 DNA sequence: TGTGCCAGCAACCCGACAGGGGGCACCGGGGAGCTGTTTTTT. Its protein is CASNPTGGTGELFF. The genes are TRBV3-1 (or the pseudogene TRBV3-2) and TRBJ2-2; 9 bases are shared with TRBD1. The CDR3 extends over 14 amino acids. V shed 7 bases and J 4 bases; nucleotides not matched to a gene: 4. The V gene's germline CDR1 is LGHDT and CDR2 YNNKEL (reference sequence).

This chain's CDR3 is CASSSGDRGPPYEQYF. The DNA of the CDR3 is TGTGCCAGCAGTTCCGGGGACAGGGGGCCCCCCTACGAGCAGTACTTC. The chain is built from TRBV11-2 and TRBJ2-7; 12 bases align to TRBD1. The V segment lost 6 bases and the J segment 2 bases; nucleotides outside the gene matches: 8. Looked up from germline, CDR1 is SGHAT and CDR2 is FQNNGV. This CDR3 comprises 16 residues.

This clone was detected once. V is TRBV4-3 and J is TRBJ1-1; maybe TRBD1 (5 bases). The length of the CDR3 is 15 residues. Germline lookup yields CDR1 LGHNA and CDR2 YSLEER. Trimming stripped 0 bases from V and 4 bases from J, with 12 bases between. The CDR3: CASSQDTGEGTEAFF. Written as DNA, the CDR3 is TGCGCCAGCAGCCAAGATACGGGGGAAGGCACTGAAGCTTTCTTT.

V usage is TRBV6-6 and J usage is TRBJ2-2; tentatively, D is TRBD2 (6 bases). The germline V and J ends were trimmed by 9 bases and 1 base, with 15 bases remaining between them. This CDR3 region has 15 residues. Germline V CDR1 and CDR2: MNHNY, SVGAGI (reference sequence). The DNA for the CDR3 is TGTGCCAGTATGGGTCGGGGGAAGAACACCGGGGAGCTGTTTTTT. Its protein product is CASMGRGKNTGELFF.

The count of this clone is one. The chain combines TRBV11-1 with TRBJ2-3; 14 nucleotides agree with TRBD2. There are 16 residues in the CDR3. Germline V gives CDR1 SGHAT, CDR2 FQDESV (reference sequence). The trim removed 5 bases at V and 5 bases at J, leaving 6 bases unmatched. As DNA, the CDR3 is TGTGCCAGCAGCCCAGGACTAGCGGGGGGTGGAGATACGCAGTATTTT. It encodes CASSPGLAGGGDTQYF.

The chain employs TRBV5-1 and TRBJ1-4, with 9 positions matching TRBD1. The germline V gene encodes CDR1 SGHRS and CDR2 YFSETQ. There are 15 residues in the CDR3. V shed 4 bases, J shed 7 bases, and the junction held 8 bases outside the gene matches. The CDR3, as DNA: TGCGCCAGCAGCACTGGACAGGGGAGGGGTGAAAAACTGTTTTTT. Its translation: CASSTGQGRGEKLFF.

The chain is built from TRBV3-1 (or the pseudogene TRBV3-2) and TRBJ2-7; 7 bases fit TRBD1. The ends lost 7 bases at V and 4 bases at J; junction bases unmatched: 10. The germline CDR1 and CDR2 sequences are LGHDT and YNNKEL (reference sequence). The CDR3 sequence is 14 residues long. CDR3 sequence: CASTLGDRLYEQYF. CDR3 in DNA: TGTGCCAGCACCTTGGGGGACAGACTTTACGAGCAGTACTTC.

This clone was detected a few times. The CDR3 loop reads CASRPLPGTPLSYF. The DNA of the CDR3 is TGTGCCAGCAGACCTTTACCCGGGACTCCTCTGAGCTACTTC. V and J are TRBV6-6 and TRBJ2-4; the D gene is possibly TRBD2 (6 bases). CDR3 length: 14 amino acids. Per the germline V gene, CDR1 is MNHNY and CDR2 is SVGAGI (reference sequence). V was pared by 6 bases and J by 16 bases, with 25 bases between.

This chain joins TRBV4-3 and TRBJ2-7; 10 nucleotides align to TRBD1. The J segment lost 3 bases and the V segment lost 3 bases, leaving 5 bases of the junction unmatched. This CDR3 region has 15 residues. CDR1 LGHNA and CDR2 YSLEER come from the germline V gene. This CDR3 is CASSQGDRGYYEQYF. CDR3 sequence (DNA): TGCGCCAGCAGCCAGGGGGACAGGGGATACTACGAGCAGTACTTC.

The chain combines TRBV5-1 with TRBJ2-5; 9 bases are shared with TRBD2. The CDR3 covers 17 residues. Germline trimming cut 2 bases from V and 4 bases from J; bases unmatched to any gene: 12. CDR1 SGHRS and CDR2 YFSETQ come from the germline V gene. CDR3 loop: CASSLSTLAGWGETQYF. DNA of the CDR3: TGCGCCAGCAGCTTATCGACACTAGCGGGCTGGGGAGAGACCCAGTACTTC.

J is TRBJ2-5 and V is TRBV30; TRBD1 matches 9 bases. The CDR3 contains 15 residues. The V gene's germline CDR1 is GTSNPN and CDR2 SVGIG (reference sequence). V gave up 3 bases and J gave up 3 bases; unmatched junction bases: 8. This CDR3 is CAWSRDRVRKETQYF. The DNA for the CDR3 is TGTGCCTGGAGCCGGGACAGGGTACGAAAAGAGACCCAGTACTTC.

The J gene is TRBJ2-1, the V gene TRBV28, with D uncertain. CDR1 and CDR2 from the germline V gene are MDHEN and SYDVKM. The CDR3 has 15 amino acids. V dropped 5 bases and J dropped 0 bases, with 11 bases sitting between them. The CDR3 region is CASSNFPFSYNEQFF. CDR3 nucleotides: TGTGCCAGCAGTAACTTCCCCTTCTCCTACAATGAGCAGTTCTTC. Looking up the rest from reference TRBV28 and TRBJ2-1 gives the full variable domain: DVKVTQSSRYLVKRTGEKVFLECVQDMDHENMFWYRQDPGLGLRLIYFSYDVKMKEKGDIPEGYSVSREKKERFSLILESASTNQTSMYLCASSNFPFSYNEQFFGPGTRLTVL.

This sequence joins TRBV29-1 and TRBJ2-5; a weak D match, TRBD1 (6 bases). The CDR3 contains 14 residues. Germline values: CDR1 SQVTM, CDR2 ANQGSEA. V was clipped by 7 bases and J by 5 bases, with 20 bases between them. The CDR3: CSAHSRRDTETQYF. The CDR3 nucleotides read TGCAGCGCCCACTCCCGTCGGGACACGGAGACCCAGTACTTC.

The chain carries TRBV9 and TRBJ1-6; possible D gene TRBD1, 6 bases. Germline CDR1 SGDLS, CDR2 YYNGEE. V was clipped by 4 bases and J by 10 bases, with 18 bases between them. The CDR3 length is 15 residues. This CDR3 reads CASSKTTGPGSPLHF. The CDR3 DNA follows: TGTGCCAGCAGCAAAACGACAGGCCCAGGGTCACCCCTCCACTTT. The whole variable domain, remainder taken from reference TRBV9 and TRBJ1-6, is DSGVTQTPKHLITATGQRVTLRCSPRSGDLSVYWYQQSLDQGLQFLIQYYNGEERAKGNILERFSAQQFPDLHSELNLSSLELGDSALYFCASSKTTGPGSPLHFGNGTRLTVT.

The chain recombines TRBV12-3 or TRBV12-4 with TRBJ1-2; 7 nucleotides match TRBD1. This CDR3 is 13 amino acids long. The trim removed 3 bases at V and 9 bases at J, leaving 7 bases unmatched. The CDR3: CASSLRQGFSYTF. The CDR3 DNA sequence: TGTGCCAGCAGTTTGCGACAGGGTTTCAGCTACACCTTC.

J is TRBJ1-2 and V is TRBV9, with TRBD1 matching 9 bases. Losses at the gene ends were 4 bases for V and 4 bases for J; bases not matched to a gene: 8. The CDR3 is 15 amino acids. The germline V gene has CDR1 SGDLS and CDR2 YYNGEE. The CDR3 is CASSSQDRGSYGYTF. DNA for the CDR3: TGTGCCAGCAGCTCTCAGGACAGGGGCTCCTATGGCTACACCTTC.

This chain joins TRBV6-6 and TRBJ1-2; D unresolved. Germline V gene sequence: CDR1 MNHNY, CDR2 SVGAGI (reference sequence). This CDR3 is 15 amino acids long. With 0 bases removed from V and 3 bases from J, the gap between germline ends came to 11 bases. The DNA of the CDR3 is TGTGCCAGCAGTTACTCGGTCAGAACCGACTATGGCTACACCTTC. Translated, it gives CASSYSVRTDYGYTF.

The J gene is TRBJ2-2, the V gene TRBV5-1; D is unresolved. CDR1 and CDR2 (germline): SGHRS, YFSETQ. The CDR3 totals 14 residues. Deletions cut 3 bases from V and 3 bases from J, with 9 bases between. This CDR3 is CASSSSSDTGELFF. In DNA form, the CDR3 reads TGCGCCAGCAGCTCTTCATCAGACACCGGGGAGCTGTTTTTT.

J is TRBJ2-1 and V is TRBV5-6, with D possibly being TRBD2 (5 bases). V was shortened by 4 bases and J by 5 bases, with 16 bases between the two germline ends. The CDR3 loop spans 15 amino acids. Germline CDR1 SGHDT, CDR2 YYEEEE. The CDR3 reads CASSPAKPRDNEQFF. The CDR3 DNA reads TGTGCCAGCAGCCCGGCCAAACCGAGGGACAATGAGCAGTTCTTC.

V and J are TRBV3-1 (or the pseudogene TRBV3-2) and TRBJ2-7; D is possibly TRBD2 (5 bases). CDR3 length: 14 amino acids. The germline V gene has CDR1 LGHDT and CDR2 YNNKEL (reference sequence). V was trimmed by 0 bases and J by 11 bases, leaving 17 bases between them. The CDR3 loop reads CASSQDPGTALKYF. The CDR3 DNA reads as TGTGCCAGCAGCCAAGACCCGGGAACCGCTTTGAAGTACTTC.

The CDR3 sequence is CASSAGVGSNQPQHF. The CDR3 nucleotides read TGTGCCAGCAGCGCGGGGGTTGGAAGCAATCAGCCCCAGCATTTT. J is TRBJ1-5 and V is TRBV6-4, with D possibly matching TRBD1 (5 bases). Germline V lookup: CDR1 MRHNA, CDR2 SNTAGT. V was pared by 6 bases and J by 1 base, with 13 bases between. The CDR3 length is 15 residues.

V gene TRBV11-2 combines with J gene TRBJ2-1, with D perhaps TRBD1 (6 bases). V was trimmed by 5 bases and J by 9 bases, leaving 17 bases between them. Germline V gives CDR1 SGHAT, CDR2 FQNNGV. This CDR3 comprises 14 residues. CDR3 amino acids: CASSLNRQAGEQFF. The CDR3 bases are TGTGCCAGCAGCCTTAACCGACAGGCGGGTGAGCAGTTCTTC. The full variable domain, in which reference TRBV11-2 and TRBJ2-1 provide the parts outside the CDR3, is EAGVAQSPRYKIIEKRQSVAFWCNPISGHATLYWYQQILGQGPKLLIQFQNNGVVDDSQLPKDRFSAERLKGVDSTLKIQPAKLEDSAVYLCASSLNRQAGEQFFGPGTRLTVL.

This chain joins TRBV6-5 and TRBJ2-7; possible D gene TRBD2, 5 bases. Germline V CDR1 and CDR2: MNHEY, SVGAGI. Trimming shortened V by 6 bases and J by 0 bases, and 12 bases separated the two germline ends. CDR3 length: 14 residues. DNA for the CDR3: TGTGCCAGCAGCAGCGTGGGGAGCTCCTACGAGCAGTACTTC. It is translated as CASSSVGSSYEQYF.

The V gene is TRBV6-5, the J gene TRBJ1-6; no clear D. V was trimmed by 5 bases and J by 7 bases, leaving 6 bases between them. This CDR3 is 12 amino acids long. The V gene's germline CDR1 is MNHEY and CDR2 SVGAGI. The CDR3 DNA sequence: TGTGCCAGCAGTCCACAAAATTCACCCCTCCACTTT. Protein sequence: CASSPQNSPLHF.